Sequencing of this T cell receptor beta chain was carried out in a study of cytomegalovirus exposure and HLA in healthy donors. Findings and limits, study-wide: TCR beta sequences reportedly predicted the HLA-A and HLA-B alleles of most subjects accurately.

The PCR had 60 Vbeta and 13 Jbeta primers. Generated by immunoSEQ multiplex PCR, the TCRdb table keeps only in-frame clones and is missing some. The table for this sample gives 65,000 to 85,000 clones. In the case of this clone: Its target is unknown.

This CDR3 is built from 14 residues. The ends were cut back, 7 bases at V and 8 bases at J, with 20 bases in the middle. Germline lookup yields CDR1 SGHAT and CDR2 FQNNGV. Sequencing was carried out using PBMCs. This chain links TRBV11-2 with TRBJ1-2, with D hard to call. The clonotype originates from a woman in her thirties in good health and CMV-seronegative. This chain's CDR3 is CASIPIGGKIGYTF. CDR3 nucleotides: TGTGCCAGCATCCCGATAGGAGGGAAAATCGGCTACACCTTC.